This T cell receptor beta chain was captured in a study of beta chain features in type 1 diabetes. Overall study results and limits: VDJ junctions from type 1 diabetes patients carried fewer insertions and larger deletions. There was no resolution here of whether HLA type influences TCRB rearrangement.

About this clone itself: Its antigen remains unidentified.

The J segment lost 0 bases and the V segment lost 0 bases, leaving 1 base of the junction unmatched. The CDR3 is made up of 15 amino acids. Germline CDR1 reads GTSNPN; CDR2 reads SVGIG (reference sequence). Every sorted population was more than 95% pure. Reverse transcription of all isolated RNA meant that expressed TCRB transcripts were sequenced. Profiled with immunoSEQ multiplex PCR; TCRdb holds only in-frame clones, not every one. The table includes around 400,000 clones, over 12% detected once. This chain joins TRBV30 and TRBJ2-7; 11 positions match TRBD1. Sequencing input: naive CD4+ T cells from blood. This TCR was sampled from a woman in her late teens or twenties in good health. This chain's CDR3 is CAWSVGTGGSYEQYF. The DNA for the CDR3 is TGTGCCTGGAGTGTAGGGACAGGGGGCTCCTACGAGCAGTACTTC.